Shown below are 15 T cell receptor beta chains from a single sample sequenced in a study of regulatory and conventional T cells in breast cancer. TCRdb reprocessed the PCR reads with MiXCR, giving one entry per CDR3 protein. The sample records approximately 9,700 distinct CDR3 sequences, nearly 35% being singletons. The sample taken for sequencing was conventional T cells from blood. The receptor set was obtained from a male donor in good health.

In DNA, the CDR3 is TGTGCCATCAGCACCGGGACTATAAGTTCCTACGAGCAGTACTTC. Protein sequence: CAISTGTISSYEQYF. The chain carries TRBV10-3 and TRBJ2-7, with 7 positions matching TRBD2. The CDR3 has 15 amino acids. The V gene end was trimmed by 6 bases and the J gene end by 1 base; junction bases not matched to a gene: 9. CDR1 and CDR2 (germline): ENHRY, SYGVKD.

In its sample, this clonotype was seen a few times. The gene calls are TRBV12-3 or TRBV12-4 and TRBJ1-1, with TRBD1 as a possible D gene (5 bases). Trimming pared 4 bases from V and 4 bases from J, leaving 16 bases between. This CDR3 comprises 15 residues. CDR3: CASSSRFGGGTEAFF. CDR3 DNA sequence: TGTGCCAGCAGTTCTCGATTTGGGGGGGGCACTGAAGCTTTCTTT.

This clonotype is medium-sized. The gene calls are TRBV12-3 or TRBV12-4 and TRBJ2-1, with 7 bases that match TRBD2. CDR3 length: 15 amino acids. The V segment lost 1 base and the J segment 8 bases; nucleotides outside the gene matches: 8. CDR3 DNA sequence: TGTGCCAGCAGTTTAGGGAGACTAGCTAGGGATGAGCAGTTCTTC. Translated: CASSLGRLARDEQFF.

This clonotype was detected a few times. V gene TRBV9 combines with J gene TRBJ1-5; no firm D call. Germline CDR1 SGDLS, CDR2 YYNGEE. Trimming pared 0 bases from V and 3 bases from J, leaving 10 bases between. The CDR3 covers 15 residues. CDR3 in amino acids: CASSVAEGANQPQHF. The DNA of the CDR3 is TGTGCCAGCAGCGTAGCGGAGGGTGCCAATCAGCCCCAGCATTTT. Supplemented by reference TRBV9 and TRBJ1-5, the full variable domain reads DSGVTQTPKHLITATGQRVTLRCSPRSGDLSVYWYQQSLDQGLQFLIQYYNGEERAKGNILERFSAQQFPDLHSELNLSSLELGDSALYFCASSVAEGANQPQHFGDGTRLSIL.

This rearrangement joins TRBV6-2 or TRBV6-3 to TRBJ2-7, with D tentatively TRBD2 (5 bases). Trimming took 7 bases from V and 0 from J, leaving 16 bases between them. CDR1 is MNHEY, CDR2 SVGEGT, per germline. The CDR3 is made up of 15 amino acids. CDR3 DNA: TGTGCCAGCACCAGAGGGCCAGCTAGCTCCTACGAGCAGTACTTC. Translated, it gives CASTRGPASSYEQYF.

The CDR3 sequence is CASSLRTSGVNTGELFF. CDR3 nucleotides: TGTGCCAGCAGCTTAAGGACTAGCGGTGTGAACACCGGGGAGCTGTTTTTT. The rearrangement links TRBV5-6 to TRBJ2-2; TRBD2 aligns across 10 bases. The V segment lost 2 bases and the J segment 1 base; nucleotides outside the gene matches: 5. CDR1 SGHDT and CDR2 YYEEEE come from the germline V gene. This CDR3 is 17 amino acids long.

CDR3 DNA sequence: TGCGCCAGCAGCTCTCAGGGCCTTTACAATGAGCAGTTCTTC. Translation: CASSSQGLYNEQFF. This chain joins TRBV5-1 and TRBJ2-1; D may be TRBD1 (5 bases). The CDR3 totals 14 residues. Germline V gives CDR1 SGHRS, CDR2 YFSETQ. V lost 3 bases and J 4 bases, leaving 11 bases between the germline ends.

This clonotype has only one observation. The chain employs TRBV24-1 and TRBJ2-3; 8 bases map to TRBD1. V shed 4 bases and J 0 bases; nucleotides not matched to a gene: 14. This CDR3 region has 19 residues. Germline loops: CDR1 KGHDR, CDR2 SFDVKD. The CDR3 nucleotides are TGTGCCACCAGTGACAGGTCGTCGGGACAGGTGACTAGCACAGATACGCAGTATTTT. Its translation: CATSDRSSGQVTSTDTQYF.

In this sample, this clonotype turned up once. This chain's CDR3 is CASSGNRVMGTEAFF. CDR3 DNA sequence: TGTGCCAGCAGTGGTAACAGGGTCATGGGCACTGAAGCTTTCTTT. The V call is TRBV6-5, the J call TRBJ1-1; D might be TRBD1 (6 bases). The length of the CDR3 is 15 residues. Trimming shortened V by 5 bases and J by 4 bases, and 17 bases separated the two germline ends. Per germline, CDR1 MNHEY and CDR2 SVGAGI.

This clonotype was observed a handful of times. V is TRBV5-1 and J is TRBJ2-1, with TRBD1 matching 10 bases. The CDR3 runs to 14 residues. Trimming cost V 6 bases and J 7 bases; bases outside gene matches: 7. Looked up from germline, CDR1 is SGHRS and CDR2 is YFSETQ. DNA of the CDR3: TGCGCCAGCACCCGGGACAGGGGTAGGAATGAGCAGTTCTTC. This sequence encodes CASTRDRGRNEQFF.

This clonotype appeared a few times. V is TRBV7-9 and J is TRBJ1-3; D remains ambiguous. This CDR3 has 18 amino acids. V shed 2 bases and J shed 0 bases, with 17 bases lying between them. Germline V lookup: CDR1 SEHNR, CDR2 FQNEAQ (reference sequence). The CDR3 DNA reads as TGTGCCAGCAGCTTAAAGGACTGGGAGGTCTCCTCTGGAAACACCATATATTTT. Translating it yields CASSLKDWEVSSGNTIYF.

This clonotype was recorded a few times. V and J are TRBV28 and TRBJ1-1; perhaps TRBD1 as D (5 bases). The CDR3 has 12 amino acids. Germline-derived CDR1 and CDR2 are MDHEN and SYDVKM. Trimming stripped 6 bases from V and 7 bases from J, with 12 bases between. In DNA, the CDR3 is TGTGCCAGCAGCCGGGACTCGAATGAAGCTTTCTTT. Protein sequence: CASSRDSNEAFF.

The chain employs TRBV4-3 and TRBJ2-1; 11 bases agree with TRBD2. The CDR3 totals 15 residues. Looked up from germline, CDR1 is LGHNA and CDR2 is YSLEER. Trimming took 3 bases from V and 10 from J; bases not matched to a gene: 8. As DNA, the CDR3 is TGCGCCAGCAGCCATAATAGCGGGGGGGCCAGGGAGCAGTTCTTC. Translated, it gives CASSHNSGGAREQFF.

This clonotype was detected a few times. CDR3 bases: TGTGCCAGCAGAGCGGGCTGGAATGAGCAGTTCTTC. Translated, it gives CASRAGWNEQFF. The chain links TRBV28 to TRBJ2-1; possibly TRBD2 for D (6 bases). Trimming shortened V by 6 bases and J by 7 bases, and 10 bases separated the two germline ends. The CDR3 extends over 12 amino acids. CDR1 and CDR2 (germline): MDHEN, SYDVKM.

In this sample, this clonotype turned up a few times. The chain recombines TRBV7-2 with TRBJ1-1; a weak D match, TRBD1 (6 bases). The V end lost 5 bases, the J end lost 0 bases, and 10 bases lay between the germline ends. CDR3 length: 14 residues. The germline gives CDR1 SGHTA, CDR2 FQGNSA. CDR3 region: CASSRGHLNTEAFF. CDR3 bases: TGTGCCAGCAGCCGGGGACATCTGAACACTGAAGCTTTCTTT.